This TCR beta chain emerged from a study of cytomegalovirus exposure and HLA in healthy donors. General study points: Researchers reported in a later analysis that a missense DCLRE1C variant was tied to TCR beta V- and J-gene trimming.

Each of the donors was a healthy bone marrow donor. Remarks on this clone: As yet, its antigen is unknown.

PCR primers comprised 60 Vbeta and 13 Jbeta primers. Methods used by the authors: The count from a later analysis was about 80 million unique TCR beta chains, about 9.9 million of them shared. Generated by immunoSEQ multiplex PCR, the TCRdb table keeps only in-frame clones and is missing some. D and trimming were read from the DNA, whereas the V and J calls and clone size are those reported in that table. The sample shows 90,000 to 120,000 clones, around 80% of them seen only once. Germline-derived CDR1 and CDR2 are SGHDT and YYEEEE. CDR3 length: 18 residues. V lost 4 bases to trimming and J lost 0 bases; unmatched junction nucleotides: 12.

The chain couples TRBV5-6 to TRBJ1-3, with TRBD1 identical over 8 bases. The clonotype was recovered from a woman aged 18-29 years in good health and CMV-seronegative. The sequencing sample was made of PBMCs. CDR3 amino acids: CASSAMGTGPFSGNTIYF. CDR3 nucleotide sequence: TGTGCCAGCAGCGCGATGGGGACAGGACCATTCTCTGGAAACACCATATATTTT.